The present entry profiles one TCR beta chain with its context. Only in-frame clones appear in the TCRdb table, and some are missing; sequencing was by immunoSEQ multiplex PCR. The repertoire holds around 110,000 clones, with about four fifths as singletons. The sample is drawn from a study of blood T cell repertoires in COVID-19. Overall study: COVID-19 samples, acute and convalescent, were from the United States, Italy and Spain. In each case, the material was cDNA or gDNA derived from T cells, B-cell-depleted T cells, or PBMCs.

Trimming shortened V by 0 bases and J by 3 bases, and 21 bases separated the two germline ends. Germline V CDR1 and CDR2: SNHLY, FYNNEI. The CDR3 extends over 19 amino acids. Sequencing was done on a sample of peripheral blood. This clonotype was sampled from an older woman with acute or convalescent COVID-19. V usage is TRBV2 and J usage is TRBJ1-5; possibly TRBD1 for D (6 bases). The DNA for the CDR3 is TGTGCCAGCAGTGAAGCAAGAGGGACACTGTTGTGGGACAATCAGCCCCAGCATTTT. Translation gives CASSEARGTLLWDNQPQHF.